These 3 T cell receptor beta chains came from one sample sequenced in a study of blood T cells in healthy people across ages. A second PCR, run for roughly 7 to 11 cycles, used a sample-barcoded 5' primer plus a J-beta primer mix. TCRdb processed the 5' RACE reads anew with MiXCR; each CDR3 protein has one entry. This sample has 450,000 to 700,000 distinct CDR3 sequences, with 27% found just once. Sequencing used blood. These receptors came from a woman between 65 and 79 years old in good health.

The gene calls are TRBV5-1 and TRBJ2-5; TRBD2 might be the D (6 bases). The V gene's germline CDR1 is SGHRS and CDR2 YFSETQ. The length of the CDR3 is 15 residues. Trimming took off 4 bases at V and 4 bases at J, with 17 bases between the two ends. The CDR3 bases are TGCGCCAGCAGCCCGCAAACCTCCGGGGGAGAGACCCAGTACTTC. This sequence encodes CASSPQTSGGETQYF.

This rearrangement joins TRBV11-2 to TRBJ2-4; 10 bases match TRBD2. The germline V gene encodes CDR1 SGHAT and CDR2 FQNNGV. This CDR3 comprises 19 residues. The trim removed 4 bases at V and 1 base at J, leaving 13 bases unmatched. CDR3 region: CASSSRPHLAGVAKNIQYF. The CDR3 DNA follows: TGTGCCAGCAGCTCTAGGCCCCACCTAGCGGGGGTTGCCAAAAACATTCAGTACTTC.

A single count supports this clonotype. V usage is TRBV6-5 and J usage is TRBJ1-2; D not resolved. V shed 6 bases and J shed 2 bases, with 7 bases lying between them. This CDR3 is 12 amino acids long. In germline, CDR1 is MNHEY, CDR2 SVGAGI. The CDR3 DNA reads as TGTGCCAGCAGACCCTCCAACTATGGCTACACCTTC. Protein product: CASRPSNYGYTF.